The 8 T cell receptor beta chains reported below all come from one sample, sequenced in a study of regulatory T cells in long-lasting Graves disease. With iRepertoire HTBI primers and Arm-PCR of CDR3 regions, TCR beta libraries were built. TCRdb independently ran MiXCR on the multiplex PCR reads; one entry per CDR3 protein. The sample holds 400,000 to 450,000 distinct CDR3 sequences, 15% to 20% seen once. Time point defined: newly diagnosed GD, antithyroid drugs for less than 3 months. The TCR library used RNA extracted from PBMCs. These data were also filed under a second study, of T cells in Graves' hyperthyroidism and ophthalmopathy.

Sequencing used peripheral blood mononuclear cells (PBMCs), obtained at new diagnosis, from a patient treated with antithyroid drugs. These receptors all stem from a woman aged 25-40 years with Graves disease.

This clonotype was recorded at least ten times. The chain recombines TRBV11-2 with TRBJ1-5; D not certain. Per the germline V gene, CDR1 is SGHAT and CDR2 is FQNNGV. The CDR3 has 13 residues. V gave up 1 base and J gave up 3 bases, with 4 bases separating them. CDR3 DNA: TGTGCCAGCAGCTTAGGGGCCAATCAGCCCCAGCATTTT. It specifies CASSLGANQPQHF.

This clonotype was found a few times. The chain joins TRBV20-1 to TRBJ2-3; 8 nucleotides line up with TRBD2. The V gene's germline CDR1 is DFQATT and CDR2 SNEGSKA (reference sequence). V was pared by 4 bases and J by 9 bases, with 15 bases of the junction left unmatched. The CDR3 is 15 amino acids. For the CDR3, the DNA is TGCAGTGCTACGGGTTCCGAGCGGGAGTACTGGACGCAGTATTTT. Amino acid sequence: CSATGSEREYWTQYF.

The chain carries TRBV19 and TRBJ2-7; 11 bases line up with TRBD2. The CDR3 totals 20 residues. The germline CDR1 and CDR2 sequences are LNHDA and SQIVND (reference sequence). V was pared by 5 bases and J by 3 bases, with 21 bases of the junction left unmatched. CDR3 sequence reads: CASSPIDRDGTSGSVYEQYF. DNA of the CDR3: TGTGCCAGTAGTCCGATCGACAGGGATGGTACTAGCGGGAGCGTCTACGAGCAGTACTTC.

Remarks on this clonotype: A read error is likely here: a far larger clone is one base away. The chain couples TRBV13 to TRBJ2-7, with a tentative D call TRBD2 (5 bases). The V end was cut by 6 bases, the J end by 3 bases, with 21 bases between. There are 16 residues in the CDR3. CDR1 and CDR2 from the germline V gene are PRHDT and FYEKMQ (reference sequence). The CDR3 DNA reads as TGTGCCAGCAGTACAACAGAGGGTGATCGTAGCTACGAGCAGTACTTC. It codes for CASSTTEGDRSYEQYF.

The V and J genes are TRBV7-8 and TRBJ2-1, with D perhaps TRBD2 (7 bases). Trimming took off 7 bases at V and 12 bases at J, with 16 bases between the two ends. Germline CDR1 SGHVS, CDR2 FQNEAQ. This CDR3 has 12 residues. As DNA, the CDR3 is TGTGCCAGCATCCCAGGGCGGGGGCTGCAGTTCTTC. Translating it yields CASIPGRGLQFF.

This clonotype was detected ten times or more. The germline gene is not matched at one end of the junction; a read error may be the cause. V gene TRBV7-7 combines with J gene TRBJ2-1; no reliable D call. The assigned J gene may be wrong: the sequence end matches TRBJ2-5 better. The germline CDR1 and CDR2 sequences are SSHAT and FNYEAQ (reference sequence). There are 13 residues in the CDR3. CDR3 protein: CASSRARQETQYF. The DNA of the CDR3 is TGTGCTAGCAGCCGGGCTCGCCAAGAGACCCAGTACTTC.

This clonotype has just a few counts. This chain links TRBV12-3 or TRBV12-4 with TRBJ1-5; D gene uncertain. The CDR3 is 13 residues long. With 4 bases removed from V and 6 bases from J, the gap between germline ends came to 10 bases. The CDR3 bases are TGTGCCAGCAGTTGGTCAGAGAGTCAGCCCCAGCATTTT. It codes for CASSWSESQPQHF.

This clonotype was counted many times. The chain combines TRBV28 with TRBJ2-3; D may be TRBD2 (5 bases). This CDR3 region has 17 residues. Germline CDR1 is MDHEN and CDR2 is SYDVKM. V dropped 3 bases and J dropped 2 bases, with 18 bases sitting between them. CDR3 in amino acids: CASSLRAHSKATDTQYF. CDR3 sequence (DNA): TGTGCCAGCAGTTTGAGGGCCCACAGTAAGGCCACAGATACGCAGTATTTT.